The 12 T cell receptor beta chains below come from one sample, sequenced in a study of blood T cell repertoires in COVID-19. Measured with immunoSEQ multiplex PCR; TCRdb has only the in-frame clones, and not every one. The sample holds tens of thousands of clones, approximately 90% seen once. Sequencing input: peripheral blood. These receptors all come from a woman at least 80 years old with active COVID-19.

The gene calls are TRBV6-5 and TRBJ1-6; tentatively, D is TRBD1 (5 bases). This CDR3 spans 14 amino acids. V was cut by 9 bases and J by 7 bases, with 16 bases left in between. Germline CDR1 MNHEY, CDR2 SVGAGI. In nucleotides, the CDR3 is TGTGCCAGTGGTAAGGGGAACTGGAATTCACCCCTCCACTTT. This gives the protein CASGKGNWNSPLHF.

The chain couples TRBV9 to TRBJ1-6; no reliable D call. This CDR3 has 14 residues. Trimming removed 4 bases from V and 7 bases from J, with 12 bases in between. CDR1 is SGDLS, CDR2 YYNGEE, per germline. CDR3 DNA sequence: TGTGCCAGCAGCCCGGGCTCGGGGAATTCACCCCTCCACTTT. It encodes CASSPGSGNSPLHF.

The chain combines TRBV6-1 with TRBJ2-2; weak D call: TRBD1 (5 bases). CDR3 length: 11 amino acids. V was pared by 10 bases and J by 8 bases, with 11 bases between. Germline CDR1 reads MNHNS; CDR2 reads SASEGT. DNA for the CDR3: TGTGCCATACTTGGGGCAGGGGAGCTGTTTTTT. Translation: CAILGAGELFF.

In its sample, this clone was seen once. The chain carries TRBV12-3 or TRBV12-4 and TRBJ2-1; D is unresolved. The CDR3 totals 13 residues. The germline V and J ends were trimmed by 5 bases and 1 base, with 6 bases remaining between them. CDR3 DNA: TGTGCCAGCAGTGGCCAGTCCTACAATGAGCAGTTCTTC. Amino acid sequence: CASSGQSYNEQFF.

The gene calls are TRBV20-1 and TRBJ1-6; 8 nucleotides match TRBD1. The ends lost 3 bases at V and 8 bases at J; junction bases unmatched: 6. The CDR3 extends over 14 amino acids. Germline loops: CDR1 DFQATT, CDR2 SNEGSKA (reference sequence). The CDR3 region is CSASTQGADSPLHF. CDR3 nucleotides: TGCAGTGCTAGTACCCAGGGGGCCGATTCACCCCTCCACTTT.

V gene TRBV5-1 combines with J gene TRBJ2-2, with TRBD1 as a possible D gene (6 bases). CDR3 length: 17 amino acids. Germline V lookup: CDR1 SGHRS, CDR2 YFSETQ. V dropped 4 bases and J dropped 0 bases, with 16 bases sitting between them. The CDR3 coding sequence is TGCGCCAGCAGCAAAACCGGGACAACGACGAACACCGGGGAGCTGTTTTTT. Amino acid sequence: CASSKTGTTTNTGELFF.

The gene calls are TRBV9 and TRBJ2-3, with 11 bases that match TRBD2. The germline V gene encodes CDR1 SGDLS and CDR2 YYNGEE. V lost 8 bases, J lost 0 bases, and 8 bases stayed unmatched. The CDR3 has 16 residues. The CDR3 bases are TGTGCCAGTGGGACTAGCGGAAATCCCAGCACAGATACGCAGTATTTT. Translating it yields CASGTSGNPSTDTQYF.

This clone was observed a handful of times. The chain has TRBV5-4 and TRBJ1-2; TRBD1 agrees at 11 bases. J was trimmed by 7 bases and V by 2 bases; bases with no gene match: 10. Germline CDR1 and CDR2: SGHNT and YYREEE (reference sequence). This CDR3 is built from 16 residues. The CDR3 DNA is TGTGCCAGCAGCTTACCGGGACAGGGGGGGATAGGTGGCTACACCTTC. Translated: CASSLPGQGGIGGYTF. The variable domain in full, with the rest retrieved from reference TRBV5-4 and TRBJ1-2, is ETGVTQSPTHLIKTRGQQVTLRCSSQSGHNTVSWYQQALGQGPQFIFQYYREEENGRGNFPPRFSGLQFPNYSSELNVNALELDDSALYLCASSLPGQGGIGGYTFGSGTRLTVV.

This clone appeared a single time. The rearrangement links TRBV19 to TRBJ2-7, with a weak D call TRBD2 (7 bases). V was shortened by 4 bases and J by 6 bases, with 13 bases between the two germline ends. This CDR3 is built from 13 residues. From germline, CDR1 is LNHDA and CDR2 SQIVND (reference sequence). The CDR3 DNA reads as TGTGCCAGTAGTACCTCGGGGGGCGGCGAGCAGTACTTC. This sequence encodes CASSTSGGGEQYF.

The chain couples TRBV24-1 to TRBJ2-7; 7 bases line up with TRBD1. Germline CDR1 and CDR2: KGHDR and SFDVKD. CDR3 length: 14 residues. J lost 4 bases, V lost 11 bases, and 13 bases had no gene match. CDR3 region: CANPPGQTVYEQYF. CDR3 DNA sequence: TGTGCCAATCCCCCGGGACAGACAGTTTACGAGCAGTACTTC.

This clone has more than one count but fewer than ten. For the CDR3, the DNA is TGCGCCAGCAGCCAAACTTACAGTGAGTTCACTGGCTACACCTTC. Its translation is CASSQTYSEFTGYTF. The J gene is TRBJ1-2, the V gene TRBV5-1; D uncertain. V lost 4 bases, J lost 7 bases, and 20 bases lay in between. Germline values: CDR1 SGHRS, CDR2 YFSETQ. The CDR3 length is 15 residues.

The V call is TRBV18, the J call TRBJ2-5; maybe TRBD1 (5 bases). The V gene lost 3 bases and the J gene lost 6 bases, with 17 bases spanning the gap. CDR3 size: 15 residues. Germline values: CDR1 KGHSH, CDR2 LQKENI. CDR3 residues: CASSPLGAGLKTQYF. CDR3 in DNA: TGTGCCAGCTCACCCCTGGGCGCAGGGTTGAAGACCCAGTACTTC.